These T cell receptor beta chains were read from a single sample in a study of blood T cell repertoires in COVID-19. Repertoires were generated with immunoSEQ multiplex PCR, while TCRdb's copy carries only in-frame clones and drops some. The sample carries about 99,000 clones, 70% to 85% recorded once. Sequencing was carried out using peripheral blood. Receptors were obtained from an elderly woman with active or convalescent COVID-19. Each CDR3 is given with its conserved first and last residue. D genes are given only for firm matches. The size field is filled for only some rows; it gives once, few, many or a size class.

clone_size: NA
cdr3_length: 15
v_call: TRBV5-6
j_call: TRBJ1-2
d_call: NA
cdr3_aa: CASSLRTSISVGYTF
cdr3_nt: TGTGCCAGCAGCTTGAGAACGAGTATTAGTGTTGGCTACACCTTC

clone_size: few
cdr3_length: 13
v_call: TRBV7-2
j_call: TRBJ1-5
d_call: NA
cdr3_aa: CASSWGERSSQHF
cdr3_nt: TGTGCCAGCAGCTGGGGGGAACGCTCGTCCCAGCATTTT

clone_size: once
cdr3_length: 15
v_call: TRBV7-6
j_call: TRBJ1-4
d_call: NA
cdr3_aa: CASSSMGRGVEKLFF
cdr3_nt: TGTGCCAGCAGCTCAATGGGCCGGGGAGTTGAAAAACTGTTTTTT

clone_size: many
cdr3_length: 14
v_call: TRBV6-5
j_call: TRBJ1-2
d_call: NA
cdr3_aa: CASSYTGKRYGYTF
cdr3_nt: TGTGCCAGCAGTTACACAGGGAAGCGCTATGGCTACACCTTC

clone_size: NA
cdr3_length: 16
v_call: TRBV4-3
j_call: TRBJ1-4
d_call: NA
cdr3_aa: CASSQDLQGRNEKLFF
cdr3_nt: TGCGCCAGCAGCCAAGATCTTCAGGGGAGAAATGAAAAACTGTTTTTT

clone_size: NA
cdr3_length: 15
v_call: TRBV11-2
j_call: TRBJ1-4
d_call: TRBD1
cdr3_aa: CASSPRDRRNEKLFF
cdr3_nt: TGTGCCAGCAGCCCCCGGGACAGGAGAAATGAAAAACTGTTTTTT

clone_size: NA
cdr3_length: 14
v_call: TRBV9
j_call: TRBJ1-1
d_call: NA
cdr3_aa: CASSVELQKSEAFF
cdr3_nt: TGTGCCAGCAGCGTAGAATTACAGAAGTCTGAAGCTTTCTTT

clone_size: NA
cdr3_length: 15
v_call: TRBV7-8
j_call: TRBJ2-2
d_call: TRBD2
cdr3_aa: CATPTGTSNTGELFF
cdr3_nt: TGTGCCACCCCCACCGGGACTAGCAACACCGGGGAGCTGTTTTTT

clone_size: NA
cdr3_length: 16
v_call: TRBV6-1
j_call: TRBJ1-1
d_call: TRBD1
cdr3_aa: CASSVDRGRRVTEAFF
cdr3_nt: TGTGCCAGCAGTGTTGACAGGGGGCGCCGGGTTACTGAAGCTTTCTTT

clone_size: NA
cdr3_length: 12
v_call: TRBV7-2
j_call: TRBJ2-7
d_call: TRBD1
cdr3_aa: CASSTDRGEQYF
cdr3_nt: TGTGCCAGCAGCACAGACAGGGGAGAGCAGTACTTC

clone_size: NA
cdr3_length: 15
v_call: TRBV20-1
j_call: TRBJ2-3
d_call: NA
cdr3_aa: CSASIAVLSTDTQYF
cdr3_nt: TGCAGTGCTAGTATAGCGGTCCTAAGCACAGATACGCAGTATTTT

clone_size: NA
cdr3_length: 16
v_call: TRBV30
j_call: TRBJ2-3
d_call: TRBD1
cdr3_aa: CAWTRAGRGTSDTQYF
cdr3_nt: TGTGCCTGGACCCGGGCGGGCAGGGGGACCTCAGATACGCAGTATTTT

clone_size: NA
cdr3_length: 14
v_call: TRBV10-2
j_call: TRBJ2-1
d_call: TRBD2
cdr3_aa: CASRIAGSSFRQFF
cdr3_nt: TGCGCCAGCAGGATAGCGGGGAGCTCTTTCCGTCAGTTCTTC

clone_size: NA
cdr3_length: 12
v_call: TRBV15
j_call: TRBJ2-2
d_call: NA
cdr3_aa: CATSSLAGELFF
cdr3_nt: TGTGCCACCAGCAGCCTTGCCGGGGAGCTGTTTTTT

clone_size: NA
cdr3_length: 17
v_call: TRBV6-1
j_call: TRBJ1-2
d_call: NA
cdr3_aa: CASSEVRGAEEIYGYTF
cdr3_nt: TGTGCCAGCAGTGAAGTTCGGGGGGCCGAAGAAATCTATGGCTACACCTTC

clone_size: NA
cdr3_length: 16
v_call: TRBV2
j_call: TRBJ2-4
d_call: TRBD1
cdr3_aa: CASSEAGDRGTNIQYF
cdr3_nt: TGTGCCAGCAGTGAAGCGGGGGACAGGGGAACAAACATTCAGTACTTC